The 28 T cell receptor beta chains below come from one sample, sequenced in a study of shared clonotypes between healthy human individuals. Produced via immunoSEQ multiplex PCR; TCRdb's table is partial and in-frame only. This table holds about 1.5 million clones, 95% to 99% found once. Material: naive CD4+ T cells sorted from blood. Subset meaning: CD45RA+ positively selected. Receptors were obtained from a man younger than 40 in good health.

The V gene is TRBV28, the J gene TRBJ2-5; the match to TRBD1 covers 9 bases. Germline-derived CDR1 and CDR2 are MDHEN and SYDVKM. V was pared by 8 bases and J by 4 bases, with 8 bases of the junction left unmatched. The CDR3 covers 14 residues. The CDR3 loop is CASGHRGRGETQYF. DNA for the CDR3: TGTGCCAGCGGTCACAGGGGGCGAGGAGAGACCCAGTACTTC.

Comments on this clone: Other DNA sequences in this specimen translate into the identical CDR3. The chain has TRBV9 and TRBJ2-5; TRBD2 matches at 7 bases. This CDR3 has 14 amino acids. Germline trimming cut 0 bases from V and 1 base from J; bases unmatched to any gene: 0. Looked up from germline, CDR1 is SGDLS and CDR2 is YYNGEE. CDR3 nucleotides: TGTGCCAGCAGCGTAGCGGGGGGCCAAGAGACCCAGTACTTC. Translated: CASSVAGGQETQYF.

The rearrangement links TRBV18 to TRBJ1-2; tentative D call: TRBD1 (6 bases). The germline V gene encodes CDR1 KGHSH and CDR2 LQKENI. Trimming took 8 bases from V and 8 from J, leaving 24 bases between them. CDR3 length: 15 residues. The CDR3 is CASGPLQGSVGGYTF. DNA of the CDR3: TGTGCCAGCGGACCACTACAGGGATCTGTGGGGGGCTACACCTTC.

This clone showed up just once. The chain combines TRBV11-3 with TRBJ2-3; TRBD2 matches at 7 bases. The CDR3 is 14 residues long. Per germline, CDR1 SGHNT and CDR2 YENEEA. V gave up 5 bases and J gave up 8 bases; unmatched junction bases: 10. CDR3 nucleotides: TGTGCCAGCAGCCCCCCGGGGGTAGCGGGTACGCAGTATTTT. Translation gives CASSPPGVAGTQYF. Supplemented by reference TRBV11-3 and TRBJ2-3, the full variable domain reads EAGVVQSPRYKIIEKKQPVAFWCNPISGHNTLYWYLQNLGQGPELLIRYENEEAVDDSQLPKDRFSAERLKGVDSTLKIQPAELGDSAVYLCASSPPGVAGTQYFGPGTRLTVL.

The CDR3 nucleotides are TGTGCCAGCATTTCAAGGGACCTTCAAAGCGGGGAGCTGTTTTTT. This translates into CASISRDLQSGELFF. The chain uses TRBV2 and TRBJ2-2; D could derive from TRBD1 or TRBD2 (5 bases each). V was cut by 7 bases and J by 7 bases, with 19 bases left in between. Germline CDR1 SNHLY, CDR2 FYNNEI. The CDR3 is 15 amino acids.

V is TRBV18 and J is TRBJ2-6, with D tentatively TRBD1 (6 bases). The CDR3 contains 19 residues. Looked up from germline, CDR1 is KGHSH and CDR2 is LQKENI. V was trimmed by 4 bases and J by 1 base, leaving 20 bases between them. The CDR3 is CASSLSGTSLGSGANVLTF. In nucleotides, the CDR3 is TGTGCCAGCTCACTCTCCGGGACAAGCCTAGGATCTGGGGCCAACGTCCTGACTTTC.

The chain carries TRBV4-2 and TRBJ2-3; D unresolved. This CDR3 comprises 13 residues. Germline loops: CDR1 LGHNA, CDR2 YNFKEQ. The V end was cut by 4 bases, the J end by 7 bases, with 12 bases between. CDR3 in DNA: TGTGCCAGCAGCCCATCTGCGGTCCATACGCAGTATTTT. It encodes CASSPSAVHTQYF.

The V and J genes are TRBV28 and TRBJ2-2; 7 positions agree with TRBD1. Germline V gene lookup returns CDR1 MDHEN and CDR2 SYDVKM. CDR3 length: 13 amino acids. J lost 4 bases, V lost 6 bases, and 2 bases had no gene match. CDR3 amino acids: CASSDRATGELFF. CDR3 DNA: TGTGCCAGCAGCGACAGGGCCACCGGGGAGCTGTTTTTT.

V is TRBV5-5 and J is TRBJ2-7; D remains unclear. Germline CDR1 and CDR2: SGHKS and YYEKEE (reference sequence). Trimming left V 5 bases short and J 3 bases short, with 9 bases between. There are 12 residues in the CDR3. Written as DNA, the CDR3 is TGTGCCAGCAGATTAAACAGCTACGAGCAGTACTTC. It specifies CASRLNSYEQYF.

DNA for the CDR3: TGTGCCAGCAGCTATTTGACAGGTTCGAACACCGGGGAGCTGTTTTTT. Translated, it gives CASSYLTGSNTGELFF. The chain links TRBV9 to TRBJ2-2; possible D gene TRBD1, 6 bases. The CDR3 loop spans 16 amino acids. V was trimmed by 4 bases and J by 0 bases, leaving 13 bases between them. Germline CDR1 SGDLS, CDR2 YYNGEE.

The chain has TRBV19 and TRBJ2-1; D is unclear. This CDR3 is built from 13 residues. Germline CDR1 LNHDA, CDR2 SQIVND (reference sequence). Trimming cost V 9 bases and J 4 bases, with 13 bases left between them. The CDR3 here is CASSPASYNEQFF. The CDR3 region has the DNA TGTGCCAGCAGCCCAGCGAGTTACAATGAGCAGTTCTTC.

The chain has TRBV7-9 and TRBJ1-1; D gene ambiguous. V was clipped by 5 bases and J by 4 bases, with 11 bases between them. CDR3 size: 13 residues. Germline V CDR1 and CDR2: SEHNR, FQNEAQ (reference sequence). CDR3 residues: CASSPTGGTEAFF. Here the CDR3 DNA reads TGTGCCAGCAGCCCTACGGGTGGCACTGAAGCTTTCTTT.

The chain uses TRBV6-1 and TRBJ2-2; 8 nucleotides line up with TRBD1. Per the germline V gene, CDR1 is MNHNS and CDR2 is SASEGT. V trimming: 3 bases; J trimming: 3 bases; junction bases outside the gene matches: 6. This CDR3 is 16 amino acids long. CDR3 region: CASSDLTGDHTGELFF. In DNA, the CDR3 is TGTGCCAGCAGTGACCTGACAGGGGACCACACCGGGGAGCTGTTTTTT.

The genes are TRBV4-2 and TRBJ2-7; 14 bases fit TRBD2. Germline assignment: CDR1 LGHNA and CDR2 YNFKEQ. Trimming removed 2 bases from V and 2 bases from J; junction bases left unmatched: 8. The CDR3 spans 18 residues. CDR3 sequence reads: CASSQRTSGRTFAYEQYF. The CDR3 coding sequence is TGTGCCAGCAGCCAACGGACTAGCGGGAGGACCTTCGCCTACGAGCAGTACTTC.

V is TRBV6-5 and J is TRBJ1-3; D unclear. Germline values: CDR1 MNHEY, CDR2 SVGAGI. The length of the CDR3 is 13 residues. With 5 bases removed from V and 3 bases from J, the gap between germline ends came to 8 bases. CDR3 residues: CASSRGDGNTIYF. CDR3 bases: TGTGCCAGCAGTCGGGGTGATGGAAACACCATATATTTT.

V is TRBV10-2 and J is TRBJ2-3; 11 bases match TRBD2. The V gene end was trimmed by 4 bases and the J gene end by 2 bases; junction bases not matched to a gene: 14. Germline lookup yields CDR1 WSHSY and CDR2 SAAADI. The CDR3 covers 19 residues. The CDR3 nucleotides read TGCGCCAGCAGTGGGGGACTAGCGGTCCGGTCCTGGGACACAGATACGCAGTATTTT. It codes for CASSGGLAVRSWDTDTQYF.

This sequence joins TRBV9 and TRBJ1-1; D is undetermined. The CDR3 totals 14 residues. Trimming pared 0 bases from V and 2 bases from J, leaving 8 bases between. Germline CDR1 reads SGDLS; CDR2 reads YYNGEE. The CDR3 sequence: CASSVVSSNTEAFF. CDR3 bases: TGTGCCAGCAGCGTAGTAAGCAGTAACACTGAAGCTTTCTTT. Supplemented by reference TRBV9 and TRBJ1-1, the full variable domain reads DSGVTQTPKHLITATGQRVTLRCSPRSGDLSVYWYQQSLDQGLQFLIQYYNGEERAKGNILERFSAQQFPDLHSELNLSSLELGDSALYFCASSVVSSNTEAFFGQGTRLTVV.

A remark on this clone: Distinct nucleotide sequences in the sample also encode this CDR3. This chain uses TRBV19 with TRBJ2-7; D gene unclear. Between the trimmed V and J ends, which lost 3 bases and 0 bases, there was a span of 9 bases. Germline V gene lookup returns CDR1 LNHDA and CDR2 SQIVND (reference sequence). CDR3 length equals 14 residues. CDR3 in DNA: TGTGCCAGTAGTATTGGGCAGTTCTCCTACGAGCAGTACTTC. Protein product: CASSIGQFSYEQYF.

J is TRBJ1-5 and V is TRBV19, with a tentative D call TRBD1 (6 bases). Trimming removed 7 bases from V and 3 bases from J, with 16 bases in between. CDR3 length equals 15 residues. The V gene's germline CDR1 is LNHDA and CDR2 SQIVND (reference sequence). The CDR3 DNA sequence: TGTGCCAGTACCCTACAGGGATCCCCCAATCAGCCCCAGCATTTT. As protein: CASTLQGSPNQPQHF. Drawing the rest from reference TRBV19 and TRBJ1-5, the complete variable domain is DGGITQSPKYLFRKEGQNVTLSCEQNLNHDAMYWYRQDPGQGLRLIYYSQIVNDFQKGDIAEGYSVSREKKESFPLTVTSAQKNPTAFYLCASTLQGSPNQPQHFGDGTRLSIL.

Only one count was recorded for this clone. The chain has TRBV2 and TRBJ1-5; the D gene is possibly TRBD1 (5 bases). The CDR3 covers 15 residues. V lost 6 bases, J lost 5 bases, and 17 bases lay in between. Germline V lookup: CDR1 SNHLY, CDR2 FYNNEI. The CDR3 region is CASSADTAGDQPQHF. Here the CDR3 DNA reads TGTGCCAGCAGCGCGGACACGGCGGGCGATCAGCCCCAGCATTTT. Complete variable domain (other parts from reference TRBV2 and TRBJ1-5): EPEVTQTPSHQVTQMGQEVILRCVPISNHLYFYWYRQILGQKVEFLVSFYNNEISEKSEIFDDQFSVERPDGSNFTLKIRSTKLEDSAMYFCASSADTAGDQPQHFGDGTRLSIL.

The V call is TRBV11-2, the J call TRBJ2-5, with 12 bases fitting TRBD1. Germline CDR1 reads SGHAT; CDR2 reads FQNNGV. After removal of 5 bases from V and 4 bases from J, the junction contained 11 bases not matched to a gene. CDR3 size: 17 residues. In DNA form, the CDR3 reads TGTGCCAGCAGCCCCGGGACAGGGGGCAGTAATAGAGAGACCCAGTACTTC. It encodes CASSPGTGGSNRETQYF.

This chain links TRBV7-9 with TRBJ2-7, with 10 positions matching TRBD1. CDR1 and CDR2 (germline): SEHNR, FQNEAQ (reference sequence). The CDR3 is 14 amino acids. V gave up 6 bases and J gave up 5 bases; unmatched junction bases: 7. The CDR3 here is CASREGQGIHEQYF. The CDR3, as DNA: TGTGCCAGCAGGGAGGGACAGGGGATTCACGAGCAGTACTTC.

The CDR3 bases are TGTGCCAGCAGCTTGGAGCAGGTTCAAGAGACCCAGTACTTC. It specifies CASSLEQVQETQYF. The genes are TRBV5-4 and TRBJ2-5; the D is unclear. The CDR3 totals 14 residues. In germline, CDR1 is SGHNT, CDR2 YYREEE (reference sequence). V was clipped by 0 bases and J by 2 bases, with 8 bases between them.

The gene calls are TRBV11-2 and TRBJ2-2; D call uncertain. Germline V gene sequence: CDR1 SGHAT, CDR2 FQNNGV. V lost 1 base and J 4 bases, leaving 10 bases between the germline ends. CDR3 length: 15 amino acids. As DNA, the CDR3 is TGTGCCAGCAGCTTAGTTATTAGGGTCACCGGGGAGCTGTTTTTT. It specifies CASSLVIRVTGELFF.

The rearrangement joins TRBV10-1 to TRBJ1-5; D is uncertain. Trimming took off 3 bases at V and 5 bases at J, with 5 bases between the two ends. The CDR3 extends over 12 amino acids. In germline, CDR1 is WNHNN, CDR2 SYGVQD (reference sequence). CDR3 loop: CASSDPDQPQHF. CDR3 bases: TGCGCCAGCAGTGACCCCGATCAGCCCCAGCATTTT.

The chain is built from TRBV2 and TRBJ2-5; D gene uncertain. V lost 7 bases to trimming and J lost 4 bases, with 13 bases between them. The CDR3 sequence is 13 residues long. The germline gives CDR1 SNHLY, CDR2 FYNNEI. The CDR3 DNA is TGTGCCAGCACGACGGAGATCGCAGAGACCCAGTACTTC. Protein: CASTTEIAETQYF.

The gene calls are TRBV28 and TRBJ2-7; 8 nucleotides match TRBD2. The CDR3 extends over 15 amino acids. Germline lookup yields CDR1 MDHEN and CDR2 SYDVKM. V shed 7 bases, J shed 5 bases, and the junction held 13 bases outside the gene matches. This CDR3 is CASNSGGRVQDEQYF. CDR3 nucleotides: TGTGCCAGCAATTCGGGGGGGAGGGTACAGGACGAGCAGTACTTC.

This rearrangement joins TRBV5-8 to TRBJ1-4; perhaps TRBD1 as D (5 bases). Germline V gives CDR1 SGHTS, CDR2 YDEGEE. This CDR3 has 15 amino acids. V shed 3 bases and J shed 8 bases, with 17 bases lying between them. In DNA, the CDR3 is TGTGCCAGCAGCTGGGACGGGGCCAGCGGAGAAAAACTGTTTTTT. Protein product: CASSWDGASGEKLFF.